The T cell receptor (beta chain) described here comes from a study of T-cell memory formation after mild COVID-19. Study information: TCR clusters were largely donor specific.

V lost 5 bases and J lost 5; bases outside the gene matches: 9. Germline-derived CDR1 and CDR2 are SGHAT and FQNNGV. The CDR3 extends over 15 amino acids. 5'RACE with constant-segment primers built TCRalpha and TCRbeta cDNA libraries with UMIs. TCRdb re-derived calls from the 5' RACE reads in MiXCR, one entry per CDR3 protein. The table lists hundreds of thousands of distinct CDR3 sequences, about 17% of them singletons, with roughly 23% in the top ten. Findings of the study overall: Certain responding clones were present in pre-infection memory, suggesting participation of cross-reactive memory.

This clonotype was counted between two and nine times. The antigen is undetermined. Input material: PBMCs or a T cell subset sorted from them (not recorded which). The rearrangement joins TRBV11-2 to TRBJ2-3; 8 nucleotides align to TRBD2. The clonotype was recovered from a young man who had mild COVID-19 (a few samples of this study predate the infection). Cell type and time point are not known. CDR3 region: CASSPIAGMKDTQYF. Written as DNA, the CDR3 is TGTGCCAGCAGCCCCATAGCGGGGATGAAAGATACGCAGTATTTT.